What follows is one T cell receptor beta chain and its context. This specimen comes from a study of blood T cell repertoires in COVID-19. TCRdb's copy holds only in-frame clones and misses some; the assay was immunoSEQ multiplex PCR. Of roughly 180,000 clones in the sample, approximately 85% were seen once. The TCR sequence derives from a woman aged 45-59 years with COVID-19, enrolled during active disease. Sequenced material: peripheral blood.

For the CDR3, the DNA is TGTGCCAGCAGCCTCCGGGACACCCAAGAGACCCAGTACTTC. Translating gives CASSLRDTQETQYF. The chain couples TRBV7-9 to TRBJ2-5; D is possibly TRBD1 (6 bases). The CDR3 length is 14 residues. Trimming removed 5 bases at V and 1 base at J, with 11 bases between. The germline V gene encodes CDR1 SEHNR and CDR2 FQNEAQ (reference sequence).